The clone carrying this T cell receptor beta chain was recorded at least ten times. Its antigen remains unidentified. From germline, CDR1 is SQVTM and CDR2 ANQGSEA. This CDR3 has 13 amino acids. Trimming removed 2 bases at V and 0 bases at J, with 7 bases between. Researchers prepared the TCRbeta library using unique molecular identifiers, the study reports. One entry per CDR3 protein results from TCRdb running MiXCR on the PCR reads. The sample has roughly 570,000 distinct CDR3 sequences, 25% to 30% seen once; the top ten hold around a third. The data were obtained in a study of T-cell reconstitution after alpha-beta-depleted transplantation in children. Study-wide points: T-cell counts and diversity were attributed mostly to newly produced T cells one year after transplant. There were reportedly several hundred expanded graft clones from which alpha-beta T cells came about two months after transplant. Recipient T cells and thymic progenitors that survived gave rise to the high TCRbeta diversity observed at day 60 in some patients.

This sequence was found in a boy less than two years old with Wiskott-Aldrich syndrome, due to receive a stem cell transplant. This sample comprised PBMCs, obtained before TCRalphabeta/CD19-depleted stem cell transplant. This rearrangement joins TRBV29-1 to TRBJ1-1; D gene unclear. The CDR3 DNA sequence: TGCAGCGTTGAAAGGCGGATGAACACTGAAGCTTTCTTT. This gives the protein CSVERRMNTEAFF.